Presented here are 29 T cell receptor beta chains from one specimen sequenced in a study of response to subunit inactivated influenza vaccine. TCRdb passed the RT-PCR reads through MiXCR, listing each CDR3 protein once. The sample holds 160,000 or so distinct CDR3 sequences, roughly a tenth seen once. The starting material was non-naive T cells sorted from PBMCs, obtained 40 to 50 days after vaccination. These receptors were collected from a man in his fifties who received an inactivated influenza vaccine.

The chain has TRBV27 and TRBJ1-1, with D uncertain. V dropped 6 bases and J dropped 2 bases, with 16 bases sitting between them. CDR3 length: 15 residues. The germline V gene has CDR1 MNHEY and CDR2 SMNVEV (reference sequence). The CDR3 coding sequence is TGTGCCAGCAGGCTCCGCGGTTCGGAAAACACTGAAGCTTTCTTT. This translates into CASRLRGSENTEAFF.

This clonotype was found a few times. CDR3 residues: CASRRGNPATNEKLFF. The CDR3 bases are TGTGCCAGCAGGAGGGGTAACCCTGCAACTAATGAAAAACTGTTTTTT. The chain recombines TRBV6-1 with TRBJ1-4; D possibly corresponds to TRBD1 (5 bases). The V and J ends lost 6 bases and 0 bases respectively, with 14 bases between them. Germline V gene sequence: CDR1 MNHNS, CDR2 SASEGT. The CDR3 totals 16 residues.

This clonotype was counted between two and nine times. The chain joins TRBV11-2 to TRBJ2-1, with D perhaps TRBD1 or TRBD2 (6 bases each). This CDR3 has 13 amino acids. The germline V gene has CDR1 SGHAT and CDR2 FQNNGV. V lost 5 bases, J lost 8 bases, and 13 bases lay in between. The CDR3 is CASSRMGGYEQFF. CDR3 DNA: TGTGCCAGCAGCCGTATGGGGGGCTATGAGCAGTTCTTC. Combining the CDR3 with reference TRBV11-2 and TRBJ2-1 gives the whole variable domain EAGVAQSPRYKIIEKRQSVAFWCNPISGHATLYWYQQILGQGPKLLIQFQNNGVVDDSQLPKDRFSAERLKGVDSTLKIQPAKLEDSAVYLCASSRMGGYEQFFGPGTRLTVL.

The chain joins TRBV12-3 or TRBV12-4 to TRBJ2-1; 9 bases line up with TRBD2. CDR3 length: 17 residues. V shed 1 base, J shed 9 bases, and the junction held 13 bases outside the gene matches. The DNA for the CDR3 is TGTGCCAGCAGTTTAGAAGGCGGGGGGGCTTTAGGAGGTGAGCAGTTCTTC. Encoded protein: CASSLEGGGALGGEQFF.

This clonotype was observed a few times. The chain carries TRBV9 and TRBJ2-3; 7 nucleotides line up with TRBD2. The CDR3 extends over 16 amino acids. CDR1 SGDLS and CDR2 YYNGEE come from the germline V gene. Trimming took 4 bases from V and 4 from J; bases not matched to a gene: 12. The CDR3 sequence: CASSLPGLGAADTQYF. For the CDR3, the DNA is TGTGCCAGCAGCCTCCCCGGACTAGGTGCAGCAGATACGCAGTATTTT. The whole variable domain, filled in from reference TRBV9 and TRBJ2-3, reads DSGVTQTPKHLITATGQRVTLRCSPRSGDLSVYWYQQSLDQGLQFLIQYYNGEERAKGNILERFSAQQFPDLHSELNLSSLELGDSALYFCASSLPGLGAADTQYFGPGTRLTVL.

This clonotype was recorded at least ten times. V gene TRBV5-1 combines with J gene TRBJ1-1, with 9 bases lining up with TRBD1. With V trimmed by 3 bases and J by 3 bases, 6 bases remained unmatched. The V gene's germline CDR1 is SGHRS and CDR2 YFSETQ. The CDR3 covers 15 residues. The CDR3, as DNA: TGCGCCAGCAGCTGGGGGACAGGGCGGGACACTGAAGCTTTCTTT. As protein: CASSWGTGRDTEAFF. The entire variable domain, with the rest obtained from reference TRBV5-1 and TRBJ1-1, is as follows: KAGVTQTPRYLIKTRGQQVTLSCSPISGHRSVSWYQQTPGQGLQFLFEYFSETQRNKGNFPGRFSGRQFSNSRSEMNVSTLELGDSALYLCASSWGTGRDTEAFFGQGTRLTVV.

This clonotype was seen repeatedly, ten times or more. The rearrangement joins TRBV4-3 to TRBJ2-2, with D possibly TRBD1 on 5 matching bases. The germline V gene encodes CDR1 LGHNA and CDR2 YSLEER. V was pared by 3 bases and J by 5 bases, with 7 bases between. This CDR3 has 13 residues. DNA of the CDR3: TGCGCCAGCAGCCATCCAGGGACCGGGGAGCTGTTTTTT. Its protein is CASSHPGTGELFF.

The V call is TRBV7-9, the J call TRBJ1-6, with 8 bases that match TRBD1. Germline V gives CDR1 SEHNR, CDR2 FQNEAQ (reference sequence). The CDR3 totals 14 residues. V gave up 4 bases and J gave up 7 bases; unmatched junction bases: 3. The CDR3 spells CASSSGQENSPLHF. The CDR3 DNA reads TGTGCCAGCAGCTCGGGACAGGAAAATTCACCCCTCCACTTT.

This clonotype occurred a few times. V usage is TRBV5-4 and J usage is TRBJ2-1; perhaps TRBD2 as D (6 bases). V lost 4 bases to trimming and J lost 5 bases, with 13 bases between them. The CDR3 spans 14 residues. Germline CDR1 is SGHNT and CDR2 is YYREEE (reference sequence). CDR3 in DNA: TGTGCCAGCAGCCGGATGGGGGGAGACAATGAGCAGTTCTTC. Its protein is CASSRMGGDNEQFF.

This chain's CDR3 is CASSGVGRNTIYF. CDR3 sequence (DNA): TGTGCCAGCAGCGGAGTGGGACGAAACACCATATATTTT. The chain couples TRBV6-2 or TRBV6-3 to TRBJ1-3; D possibly corresponds to TRBD1 (5 bases). Germline V CDR1 and CDR2: MNHEY, SVGEGT. Trimming shortened V by 6 bases and J by 5 bases, and 11 bases separated the two germline ends. The CDR3 consists of 13 residues.

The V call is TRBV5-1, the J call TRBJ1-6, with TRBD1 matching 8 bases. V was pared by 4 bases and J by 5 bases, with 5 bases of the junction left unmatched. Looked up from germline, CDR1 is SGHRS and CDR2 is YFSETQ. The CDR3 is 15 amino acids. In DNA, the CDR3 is TGCGCCAGCAGCGGTGGACAGGGAGATAATTCACCCCTCCACTTT. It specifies CASSGGQGDNSPLHF.

The CDR3 region is CASRGGGAAEQFF. CDR3 coding DNA: TGTGCCAGCAGAGGAGGGGGGGCCGCTGAGCAGTTCTTC. The chain employs TRBV7-2 and TRBJ2-1; TRBD2 is a possible D gene (7 bases). The CDR3 totals 13 residues. Trimming removed 6 bases from V and 9 bases from J, with 15 bases in between. CDR1 is SGHTA and CDR2 is FQGNSA in the germline V gene.

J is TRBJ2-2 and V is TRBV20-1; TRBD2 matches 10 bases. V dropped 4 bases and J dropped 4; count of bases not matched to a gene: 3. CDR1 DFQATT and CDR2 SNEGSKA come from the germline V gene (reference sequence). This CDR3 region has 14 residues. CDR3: CSAIAGGSTGELFF. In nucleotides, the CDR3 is TGCAGTGCTATAGCGGGGGGAAGCACCGGGGAGCTGTTTTTT.

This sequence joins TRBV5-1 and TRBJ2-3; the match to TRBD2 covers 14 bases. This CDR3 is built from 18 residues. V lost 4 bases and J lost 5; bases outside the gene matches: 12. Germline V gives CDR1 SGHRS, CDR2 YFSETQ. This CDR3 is CASSPTGTSGRWGDTQYF. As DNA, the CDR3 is TGCGCCAGCAGCCCAACAGGGACTAGCGGGAGATGGGGAGATACGCAGTATTTT.

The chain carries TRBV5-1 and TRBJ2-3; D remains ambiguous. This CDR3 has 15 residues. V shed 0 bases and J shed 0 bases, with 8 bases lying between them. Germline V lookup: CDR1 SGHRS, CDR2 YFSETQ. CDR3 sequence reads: CASSLAEWSTDTQYF. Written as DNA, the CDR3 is TGCGCCAGCAGCTTGGCGGAATGGAGCACAGATACGCAGTATTTT.

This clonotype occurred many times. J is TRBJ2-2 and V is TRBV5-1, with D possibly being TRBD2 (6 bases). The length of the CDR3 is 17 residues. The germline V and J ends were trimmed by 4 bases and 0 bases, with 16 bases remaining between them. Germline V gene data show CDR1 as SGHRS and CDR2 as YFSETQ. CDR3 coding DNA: TGCGCCAGCAGCCTAGGCCCCCGGGACTCGAACACCGGGGAGCTGTTTTTT. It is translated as CASSLGPRDSNTGELFF.

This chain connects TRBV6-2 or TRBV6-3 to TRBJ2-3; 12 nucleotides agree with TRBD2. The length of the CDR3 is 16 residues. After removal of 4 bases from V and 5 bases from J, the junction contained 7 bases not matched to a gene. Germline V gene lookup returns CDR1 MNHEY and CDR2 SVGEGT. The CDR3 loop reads CASSSLLAGGIDTQYF. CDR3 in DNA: TGTGCCAGCAGTTCCCTACTAGCGGGAGGAATAGATACGCAGTATTTT.

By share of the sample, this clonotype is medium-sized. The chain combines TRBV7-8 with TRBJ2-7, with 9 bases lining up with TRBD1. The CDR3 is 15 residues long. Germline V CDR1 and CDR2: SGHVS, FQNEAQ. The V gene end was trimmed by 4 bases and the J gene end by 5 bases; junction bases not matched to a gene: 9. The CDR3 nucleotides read TGTGCCAGCAGCTCGCCCCGGGACAGGGATGACGAGCAGTACTTC. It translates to CASSSPRDRDDEQYF.

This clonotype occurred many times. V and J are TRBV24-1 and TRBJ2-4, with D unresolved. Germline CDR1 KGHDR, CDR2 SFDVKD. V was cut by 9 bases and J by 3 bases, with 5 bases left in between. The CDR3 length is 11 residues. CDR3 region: CATGFKNIQYF. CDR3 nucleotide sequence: TGTGCCACCGGCTTCAAAAACATTCAGTACTTC.

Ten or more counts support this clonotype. The CDR3 region has the DNA TGTGCCAGCAGTTATCGACAGGGGGCAAATAATTCACCCCTCCACTTT. Amino acids: CASSYRQGANNSPLHF. This chain uses TRBV7-2 with TRBJ1-6; 10 nucleotides line up with TRBD1. The CDR3 is 16 residues long. Germline CDR1 and CDR2: SGHTA and FQGNSA. Unmatched junction bases numbered 7, after V lost 6 bases and J lost 5 bases.

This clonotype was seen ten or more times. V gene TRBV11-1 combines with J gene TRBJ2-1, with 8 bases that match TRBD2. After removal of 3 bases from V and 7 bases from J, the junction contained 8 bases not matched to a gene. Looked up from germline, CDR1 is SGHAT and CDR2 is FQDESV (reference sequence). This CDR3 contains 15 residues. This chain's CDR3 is CASSLGSGDWNEQFF. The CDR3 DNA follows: TGTGCCAGCAGCTTGGGTAGCGGGGATTGGAATGAGCAGTTCTTC.

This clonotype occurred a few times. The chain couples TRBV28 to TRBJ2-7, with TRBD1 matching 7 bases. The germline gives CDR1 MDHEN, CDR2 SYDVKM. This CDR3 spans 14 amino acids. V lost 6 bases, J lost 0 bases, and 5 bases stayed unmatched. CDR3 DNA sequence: TGTGCCAGCAGAAACAGGGGCAGCTCCTACGAGCAGTACTTC. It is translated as CASRNRGSSYEQYF.

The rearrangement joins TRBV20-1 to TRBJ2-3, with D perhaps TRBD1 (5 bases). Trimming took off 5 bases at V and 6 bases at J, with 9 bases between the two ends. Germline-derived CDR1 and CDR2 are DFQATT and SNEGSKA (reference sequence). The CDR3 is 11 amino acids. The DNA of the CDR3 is TGCAGTGCTCTCAAGGGGGATACGCAGTATTTT. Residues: CSALKGDTQYF.

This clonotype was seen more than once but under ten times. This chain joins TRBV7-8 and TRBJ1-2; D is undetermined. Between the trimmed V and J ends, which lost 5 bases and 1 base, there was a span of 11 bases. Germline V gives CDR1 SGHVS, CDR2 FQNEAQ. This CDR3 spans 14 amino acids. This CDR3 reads CASSPGSGNYGYTF. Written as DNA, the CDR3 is TGTGCCAGCAGCCCCGGGTCCGGTAACTATGGCTACACCTTC.

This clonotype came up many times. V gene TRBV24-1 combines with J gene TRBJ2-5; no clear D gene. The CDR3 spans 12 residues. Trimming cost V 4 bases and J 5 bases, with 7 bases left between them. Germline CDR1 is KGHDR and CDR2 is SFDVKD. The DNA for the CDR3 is TGTGCCACCAGTGACCCCGGCGAGACCCAGTACTTC. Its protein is CATSDPGETQYF.

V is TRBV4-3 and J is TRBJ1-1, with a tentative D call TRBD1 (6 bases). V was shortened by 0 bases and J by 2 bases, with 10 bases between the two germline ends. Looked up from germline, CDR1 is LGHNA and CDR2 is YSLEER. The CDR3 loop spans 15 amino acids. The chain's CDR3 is CASSQESRGNTEAFF. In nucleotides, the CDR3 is TGCGCCAGCAGCCAAGAATCCAGGGGTAACACTGAAGCTTTCTTT.

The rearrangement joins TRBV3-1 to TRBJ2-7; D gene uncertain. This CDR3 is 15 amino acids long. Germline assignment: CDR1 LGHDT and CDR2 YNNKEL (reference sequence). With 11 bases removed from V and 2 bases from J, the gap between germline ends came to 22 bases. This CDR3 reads CASSKQAPCTYEQYF. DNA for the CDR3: TGTGCCTCCTCCAAGCAGGCGCCTTGTACCTACGAGCAGTACTTC.

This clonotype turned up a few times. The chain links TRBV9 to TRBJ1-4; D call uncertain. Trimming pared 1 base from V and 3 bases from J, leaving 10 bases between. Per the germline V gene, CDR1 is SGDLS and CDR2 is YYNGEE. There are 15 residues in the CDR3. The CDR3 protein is CASSVSPSANEKLFF. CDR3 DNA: TGTGCCAGCAGCGTATCCCCTTCTGCTAATGAAAAACTGTTTTTT.

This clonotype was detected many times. CDR3 loop: CASSPRAGDPSTDTQYF. The CDR3, as DNA: TGTGCCAGCAGCCCCAGGGCAGGGGACCCTAGCACAGATACGCAGTATTTT. The chain employs TRBV5-4 and TRBJ2-3, with a possible D match to TRBD1 (6 bases). Germline assignment: CDR1 SGHNT and CDR2 YYREEE (reference sequence). V shed 4 bases and J shed 0 bases, with 18 bases lying between them. The CDR3 loop spans 17 amino acids.